The 22 T cell receptor beta chains given below trace back to one sample, sequenced in a study of cytomegalovirus exposure and HLA in healthy donors. The primer mix had 60 Vbeta and 13 Jbeta primers. Here immunoSEQ multiplex PCR was the method, and the copy in TCRdb shows in-frame clones only, minus some. The sample contains about 160,000 clones, approximately 79% of which appear only once. Sequences were obtained from PBMCs. Receptor source: a middle-aged man in good health and CMV-seropositive.

The table lists this clone with a few counts. CDR3 amino acids: CASSPPGRYGYTF. CDR3 nucleotides: TGTGCCAGCTCACCACCGGGGAGGTATGGCTACACCTTC. V gene TRBV18 combines with J gene TRBJ1-2; D not resolved. Trimming stripped 0 bases from V and 5 bases from J, with 7 bases between. The CDR3 has 13 amino acids. Germline CDR1 and CDR2: KGHSH and LQKENI.

The chain carries TRBV2 and TRBJ2-1, with TRBD1 as a possible D gene (6 bases). Per germline, CDR1 SNHLY and CDR2 FYNNEI. This CDR3 comprises 13 residues. Trimming shortened V by 1 base and J by 10 bases, and 11 bases separated the two germline ends. The CDR3 sequence: CASSEGGQGEQFF. The CDR3 DNA reads as TGTGCCAGCAGTGAAGGGGGGCAAGGGGAGCAGTTCTTC.

The rearrangement uses TRBV4-2 and TRBJ2-7, with 9 bases fitting TRBD2. In germline, CDR1 is LGHNA, CDR2 YNFKEQ. V shed 0 bases and J 4 bases; nucleotides not matched to a gene: 7. The CDR3 extends over 16 amino acids. DNA of the CDR3: TGTGCCAGCAGCCAAGATAAAATAGCGGGGGTTTACGAGCAGTACTTC. This translates into CASSQDKIAGVYEQYF.

The gene calls are TRBV11-2 and TRBJ2-7; D perhaps matches TRBD1 (6 bases). Trimming cost V 2 bases and J 12 bases, with 14 bases left between them. The CDR3 runs 12 residues. Germline CDR1 SGHAT, CDR2 FQNNGV. The CDR3 DNA follows: TGTGCCAGCAGCTTACCTTCGGACAGTCGGTACTTC. Translating it yields CASSLPSDSRYF.

This clone was seen more than once but under ten times. The chain employs TRBV27 and TRBJ1-5, with a tentative D call TRBD1 (5 bases). Trimming removed 4 bases at V and 6 bases at J, with 22 bases between. This CDR3 spans 17 amino acids. Germline V CDR1 and CDR2: MNHEY, SMNVEV (reference sequence). CDR3 region: CASSSSSGRTIGQPQHF. The CDR3 DNA sequence: TGTGCCAGCAGTTCATCCAGCGGGAGGACAATCGGTCAGCCCCAGCATTTT.

The chain combines TRBV2 with TRBJ1-2; no reliable D call. Germline V gives CDR1 SNHLY, CDR2 FYNNEI. V gave up 0 bases and J gave up 8 bases, with 16 bases separating them. The CDR3 has 15 residues. The CDR3 sequence: CASSEAAAAPRGYTF. The CDR3 coding sequence is TGTGCCAGCAGTGAAGCGGCGGCGGCCCCGCGAGGCTACACCTTC.

The V gene is TRBV9, the J gene TRBJ2-1; TRBD2 aligns across 8 bases. Germline-derived CDR1 and CDR2 are SGDLS and YYNGEE. The CDR3 covers 14 residues. The junction had 5 bases not matched to a gene; V was cut back by 4 bases and J by 5 bases. DNA for the CDR3: TGTGCCAGCAGCTCCGAGGGACTAGACAATGAGCAGTTCTTC. Protein: CASSSEGLDNEQFF. Full variable domain (rest looked up from reference TRBV9 and TRBJ2-1): DSGVTQTPKHLITATGQRVTLRCSPRSGDLSVYWYQQSLDQGLQFLIQYYNGEERAKGNILERFSAQQFPDLHSELNLSSLELGDSALYFCASSSEGLDNEQFFGPGTRLTVL.

This chain uses TRBV7-9 with TRBJ1-3, with a tentative D call TRBD1 (6 bases). Germline CDR1 reads SEHNR; CDR2 reads FQNEAQ (reference sequence). The CDR3 contains 18 residues. Between the trimmed V and J ends, which lost 5 bases and 0 bases, there was a span of 20 bases. As DNA, the CDR3 is TGTGCCAGCAGCATAGATGGGACACCGTCGAGCTCTGGAAACACCATATATTTT. Encoded protein: CASSIDGTPSSSGNTIYF.

The chain recombines TRBV6-1 with TRBJ1-2; TRBD1 agrees at 9 bases. This CDR3 spans 15 amino acids. Trimming took 7 bases from V and 0 from J; bases not matched to a gene: 6. CDR1 and CDR2 from the germline V gene are MNHNS and SASEGT. The CDR3 DNA sequence: TGTGCCAGCACCGTGGGACAGGGCCCTAACTATGGCTACACCTTC. This sequence encodes CASTVGQGPNYGYTF.

The CDR3, as DNA: TGTGCCAGCAGCCCAACAGGGGGCGAGGGGCAGTACTTC. Protein product: CASSPTGGEGQYF. The rearrangement uses TRBV5-4 and TRBJ2-7; 9 bases line up with TRBD1. Trimming removed 4 bases from V and 9 bases from J; junction bases left unmatched: 8. Germline V gene data show CDR1 as SGHNT and CDR2 as YYREEE (reference sequence). The CDR3 totals 13 residues.

The chain is built from TRBV6-5 and TRBJ2-7; D possibly corresponds to TRBD2 (5 bases). CDR1 and CDR2 (germline): MNHEY, SVGAGI. This CDR3 is built from 14 residues. Trimming took off 0 bases at V and 6 bases at J, with 12 bases between the two ends. The CDR3 DNA follows: TGTGCCAGCAGTTACTCGATGGAGGTGCGCGAGCAGTACTTC. This codes for CASSYSMEVREQYF.

The chain joins TRBV7-8 to TRBJ2-5, with 14 bases that match TRBD2. Near its end, the DNA agrees better with TRBJ2-7, so the J call may be wrong. Germline-derived CDR1 and CDR2 are SGHVS and FQNEAQ. This CDR3 has 17 amino acids. The CDR3: CASSQTSGGASSYEQYF. The CDR3 DNA is TGTGCCAGCAGCCAGACTAGCGGGGGGGCCAGTTCCTACGAGCAGTACTTC.

This clone came up a few times. Other DNA variants within this sample encode the same CDR3. The chain is built from TRBV19 and TRBJ2-2; no definite D call. Between the trimmed V and J ends, which lost 6 bases and 1 base, there was a span of 9 bases. Germline V gene sequence: CDR1 LNHDA, CDR2 SQIVND (reference sequence). The CDR3 is 14 amino acids. The CDR3 region is CASRTALNTGELFF. The DNA for the CDR3 is TGTGCCAGTAGGACTGCCCTGAACACCGGGGAGCTGTTTTTT.

This clone has only a few counts. Other nucleotide sequences from this sample produce the same CDR3. V usage is TRBV19 and J usage is TRBJ1-5; possibly TRBD1 for D (5 bases). The germline V and J ends were trimmed by 4 bases and 2 bases, with 9 bases remaining between them. The CDR3 spans 14 residues. Germline CDR1 and CDR2: LNHDA and SQIVND (reference sequence). The CDR3, as DNA: TGTGCCAGTAGTACGGGGGATGGCAATCAGCCCCAGCATTTT. It yields the protein CASSTGDGNQPQHF.

V usage is TRBV10-2 and J usage is TRBJ2-7; D unclear. Trimming took 2 bases from V and 2 from J, leaving 7 bases between them. Germline assignment: CDR1 WSHSY and CDR2 SAAADI. The CDR3 totals 13 residues. The CDR3 DNA follows: TGCGCCAGCAGTGAGGCCAGGACCTACGAGCAGTACTTC. It translates to CASSEARTYEQYF.

This clone appeared a single time. The V and J genes are TRBV5-1 and TRBJ2-2; 9 nucleotides align to TRBD1. CDR1 SGHRS and CDR2 YFSETQ come from the germline V gene. Trimming removed 4 bases from V and 5 bases from J; junction bases left unmatched: 6. This CDR3 has 15 residues. The CDR3 DNA is TGCGCCAGCAGCGCGGGACAGGGTACGACCGGGGAGCTGTTTTTT. Its translation is CASSAGQGTTGELFF. Supplemented by reference TRBV5-1 and TRBJ2-2, the full variable domain reads KAGVTQTPRYLIKTRGQQVTLSCSPISGHRSVSWYQQTPGQGLQFLFEYFSETQRNKGNFPGRFSGRQFSNSRSEMNVSTLELGDSALYLCASSAGQGTTGELFFGEGSRLTVL.

The rearrangement joins TRBV5-1 to TRBJ2-5, with a tentative D call TRBD1 (6 bases). The CDR3 has 16 residues. V lost 3 bases, J lost 4 bases, and 19 bases lay in between. The germline V gene has CDR1 SGHRS and CDR2 YFSETQ. The CDR3 region has the DNA TGCGCCAGCAGCTCTCCCTCCGACAGGTTAGGAGAGACCCAGTACTTC. This encodes CASSSPSDRLGETQYF.

The chain combines TRBV2 with TRBJ1-1; TRBD1 aligns across 8 bases. The germline V gene encodes CDR1 SNHLY and CDR2 FYNNEI. The J segment lost 6 bases and the V segment lost 4 bases, leaving 10 bases of the junction unmatched. The CDR3 length is 15 residues. CDR3 amino acids: CASSGTGPGFAEAFF. The DNA for the CDR3 is TGTGCCAGCAGTGGGACAGGGCCGGGGTTTGCTGAAGCTTTCTTT.

The J gene is TRBJ1-1, the V gene TRBV7-9; TRBD1 might be the D (6 bases). CDR3 length: 16 residues. The germline CDR1 and CDR2 sequences are SEHNR and FQNEAQ (reference sequence). The V and J ends lost 5 bases and 0 bases respectively, with 16 bases between them. CDR3 residues: CASSETGRPMNTEAFF. The CDR3 bases are TGTGCCAGCAGCGAAACAGGGAGACCGATGAACACTGAAGCTTTCTTT.

This chain joins TRBV7-9 and TRBJ1-1; D possibly corresponds to TRBD1 (6 bases). The CDR3 loop spans 13 amino acids. Germline CDR1 and CDR2: SEHNR and FQNEAQ (reference sequence). Trimming took off 5 bases at V and 5 bases at J, with 12 bases between the two ends. The CDR3 loop is CASSAQGDTEAFF. CDR3 bases: TGTGCCAGCAGCGCACAGGGAGATACTGAAGCTTTCTTT.

This clone was seen once. The chain joins TRBV7-8 to TRBJ1-1; D is uncertain. The germline CDR1 and CDR2 sequences are SGHVS and FQNEAQ. This CDR3 spans 15 amino acids. V shed 0 bases and J shed 1 base, with 9 bases lying between them. In nucleotides, the CDR3 is TGTGCCAGCAGCTTAGCCGAGCGGGGGAACACTGAAGCTTTCTTT. Translation gives CASSLAERGNTEAFF.

The CDR3 loop is CAIRPGLAGGLNEQFF. Written as DNA, the CDR3 is TGTGCCATCAGACCAGGACTAGCGGGGGGTCTTAATGAGCAGTTCTTC. V gene TRBV10-3 combines with J gene TRBJ2-1; 14 nucleotides match TRBD2. The CDR3 totals 16 residues. Trimming cost V 6 bases and J 7 bases; bases outside gene matches: 8. CDR1 and CDR2 from the germline V gene are ENHRY and SYGVKD.